The T cell receptor (beta chain) described here comes from a study of PD-L1 blockade in urothelial cancer. Study as a whole: Bladder-origin urothelial cancer in males described about 90% of the roughly 30 patients.

Time point: peripheral blood 6 weeks after treatment start. The V gene's germline CDR1 is SGHRS and CDR2 YFSETQ. This CDR3 has 14 amino acids. V was pared by 7 bases and J by 3 bases, with 17 bases between. This clone is termed medium-sized. Here immunoSEQ multiplex PCR was the method, and the copy in TCRdb shows in-frame clones only, minus some. The sample contains about 35,000 clones, approximately 80% of which appear only once. The rearrangement links TRBV5-1 to TRBJ2-7; D might be TRBD1 (6 bases). The receptor was isolated from a man between 40 and 49 years old with urothelial cancer. This material consisted of PBMCs, taken around atezolizumab (anti-PD-L1) treatment. The CDR3 is CASAQQGVSYEQYF. DNA for the CDR3: TGCGCCAGCGCCCAACAGGGCGTCAGCTACGAGCAGTACTTC.